Each of the 23 T cell receptor beta chains below was sequenced from the same sample in a study of monozygotic twins with inflammatory bowel disease. TCRdb reprocessed the 5' RACE reads and keeps a single row for each CDR3 protein, giving no DNA. The sample data list 110,000 to 150,000 distinct CDR3 sequences. Input material: blood. Receptors were obtained from a human donor with ulcerative colitis or Crohn's disease, or a healthy co-twin of an affected twin (not recorded which).

This rearrangement joins TRBV5-6 to TRBJ2-1; TCRdb names TRBD1, which stays unverified in the absence of DNA. The CDR3 spans 16 residues. Germline lookup yields CDR1 SGHDT and CDR2 YYEEEE. CDR3 amino acids: CASSPDKGKSSGEQFF.

The J gene is TRBJ2-1, the V gene TRBV27. Germline V gene data show CDR1 as MNHEY and CDR2 as SMNVEV (reference sequence). CDR3 size: 14 residues. This CDR3 is CASSLGTPNNEQFF.

The chain links TRBV6-2 or TRBV6-3 to TRBJ2-7; the TCRdb call, TRBD1, lacks DNA for checking. The CDR3 runs 18 residues. The V gene's germline CDR1 is MNHEY and CDR2 SVGEGT. The CDR3 loop reads CASTGGTGDRGFNYEQYF.

The V gene is TRBV7-2, the J gene TRBJ2-3. CDR1 SGHTA and CDR2 FQGNSA come from the germline V gene. This CDR3 has 17 amino acids. CDR3 amino acids: CASSLRGSAASTDTQYF. Variable domain in full (rest from reference TRBV7-2 and TRBJ2-3): GAGVSQSPSNKVTEKGKDVELRCDPISGHTALYWYRQSLGQGLEFLIYFQGNSAPDKSGLPSDRFSAERTGGSVSTLTIQRTQQEDSAVYLCASSLRGSAASTDTQYFGPGTRLTVL.

The V call is TRBV12-3 or TRBV12-4, the J call TRBJ1-1; TCRdb proposes TRBD1, but this gene call is untestable without DNA. The CDR3 has 14 residues. CDR3 residues: CASNLQGMNTEAFF.

The chain links TRBV20-1 to TRBJ1-2; without DNA, the TCRdb call of TRBD1 cannot be checked. The germline gives CDR1 DFQATT, CDR2 SNEGSKA (reference sequence). The CDR3 runs 14 residues. This CDR3 is CNARESRVGYGYTF.

This chain links TRBV20-1 with TRBJ1-3; TCRdb gives TRBD1 as the D gene, but with no DNA this cannot be confirmed. CDR3 size: 17 residues. The germline gives CDR1 DFQATT, CDR2 SNEGSKA (reference sequence). CDR3 loop: CSARLGQGGYSGNTIYF.

The chain couples TRBV4-3 to TRBJ1-1; TCRdb's D gene call, TRBD1, goes unchecked for lack of DNA. The CDR3 totals 14 residues. Germline V CDR1 and CDR2: LGHNA, YSLEER. CDR3 amino acids: CASSQGPRDTEAFF.

This chain connects TRBV28 to TRBJ1-1; TCRdb outputs TRBD1, but without DNA this stays unchecked. Germline V lookup: CDR1 MDHEN, CDR2 SYDVKM. There are 15 residues in the CDR3. The CDR3 loop reads CASSSGTGGEPEAFF.

V is TRBV4-1 and J is TRBJ2-5; no DNA is available, so the TRBD2 call from TCRdb remains unchecked. Per the germline V gene, CDR1 is MGHRA and CDR2 is YSYEKL. This CDR3 is 14 amino acids long. The CDR3: CASSPGLVRETQYF.

The chain combines TRBV5-1 with TRBJ2-5. In germline, CDR1 is SGHRS, CDR2 YFSETQ. This CDR3 is built from 12 residues. CDR3 region: CASSYNQETQYF.

This chain connects TRBV5-1 to TRBJ2-1; lacking DNA, the TRBD1 call made by TCRdb goes unchecked. Germline V gives CDR1 SGHRS, CDR2 YFSETQ. The CDR3 covers 19 residues. The chain's CDR3 is CASSFTGTGAPSSYNEQFF.

This sequence joins TRBV5-1 and TRBJ2-1; TCRdb indicates TRBD2, and absent DNA this call remains unverified. There are 15 residues in the CDR3. Per germline, CDR1 SGHRS and CDR2 YFSETQ. The chain's CDR3 is CASSLGTIIYNEQFF.

This chain links TRBV20-1 with TRBJ2-7; checking the TCRdb D call of TRBD2 is not possible without DNA. Looked up from germline, CDR1 is DFQATT and CDR2 is SNEGSKA (reference sequence). CDR3 length equals 14 residues. The CDR3 reads CSARVPASGYEQYF.

V gene TRBV9 combines with J gene TRBJ2-5; TCRdb's D call, TRBD2, is unchecked because there is no DNA. Germline lookup yields CDR1 SGDLS and CDR2 YYNGEE. This CDR3 spans 16 amino acids. The CDR3 region is CASSVALEGAQETQYF.

The rearrangement links TRBV27 to TRBJ2-2; TCRdb's D call, TRBD1, is unchecked because there is no DNA. Germline lookup yields CDR1 MNHEY and CDR2 SMNVEV (reference sequence). This CDR3 spans 16 amino acids. This CDR3 reads CASSPIRGPNTGELFF.

The J gene is TRBJ1-2, the V gene TRBV20-1. Per germline, CDR1 DFQATT and CDR2 SNEGSKA (reference sequence). This CDR3 region has 11 residues. The CDR3 sequence: CSAARGQGYTF.

V and J are TRBV9 and TRBJ2-5; TCRdb selects TRBD2, and the lack of DNA leaves this call unchecked. CDR1 SGDLS and CDR2 YYNGEE come from the germline V gene. This CDR3 has 14 residues. The CDR3 loop reads CASSVDGSVETQYF.

The V and J genes are TRBV5-1 and TRBJ2-7. This CDR3 is 13 amino acids long. Per germline, CDR1 SGHRS and CDR2 YFSETQ. CDR3 region: CATSFQGNHEQYF.

CDR3 amino acids: CSVAGTNYGYTF. The rearrangement links TRBV29-1 to TRBJ1-2. CDR3 length: 12 amino acids. From germline, CDR1 is SQVTM and CDR2 ANQGSEA.

The rearrangement links TRBV6-5 to TRBJ2-7; TCRdb's D gene call, TRBD1, goes unchecked for lack of DNA. This CDR3 has 18 residues. Germline V lookup: CDR1 MNHEY, CDR2 SVGAGI. CDR3 amino acids: CASRRDPGPGAGFNEQYF.

The genes are TRBV10-3 and TRBJ2-1; TCRdb names TRBD2, which stays unverified in the absence of DNA. CDR3 length: 13 residues. Germline V gives CDR1 ENHRY, CDR2 SYGVKD. CDR3 in amino acids: CAIAAGEGGEQFF.

The rearrangement uses TRBV4-3 and TRBJ2-3; TCRdb gives TRBD1 as the D gene, but with no DNA this cannot be confirmed. CDR3 size: 16 residues. CDR1 and CDR2 (germline): LGHNA, YSLEER. The chain's CDR3 is CASSVNQGTNTDTQYF.